What follows describes a single T cell receptor beta chain. Its antigen is still unknown. From alopecia areata patients, lesional scalp punch biopsies and peripheral blood were collected. RNA extraction and reverse transcription yielded cDNA as sequencing template. Profiled with immunoSEQ multiplex PCR; TCRdb holds only in-frame clones, not every one. The repertoire holds roughly 150,000 clones, about 89% seen once, with about 15% in the top ten. The data belong to a study of CD8+ T cells in alopecia areata. Study as a whole: Patients received oral tofacitinib, 5 to 10 mg twice daily, for moderate-to-severe alopecia areata.

Findings and limits, study-wide: Elevated clonality characterized lesional scalp relative to normal scalp, particularly in alopecia totalis/universalis.

This CDR3 region has 16 residues. CDR1 SQVTM and CDR2 ANQGSEA come from the germline V gene. The V gene end was trimmed by 1 base and the J gene end by 0 bases; junction bases not matched to a gene: 4. The V gene is TRBV29-1, the J gene TRBJ2-1, with 9 bases matching TRBD2. Specimen: CD8+ T cells sorted from blood, collected at week 0. The receptor was isolated from a human donor with alopecia areata. The CDR3, as DNA: TGCAGCGTTGAAGGGTCTAGCGGGATCTCCTACAATGAGCAGTTCTTC. Its protein product is CSVEGSSGISYNEQFF.